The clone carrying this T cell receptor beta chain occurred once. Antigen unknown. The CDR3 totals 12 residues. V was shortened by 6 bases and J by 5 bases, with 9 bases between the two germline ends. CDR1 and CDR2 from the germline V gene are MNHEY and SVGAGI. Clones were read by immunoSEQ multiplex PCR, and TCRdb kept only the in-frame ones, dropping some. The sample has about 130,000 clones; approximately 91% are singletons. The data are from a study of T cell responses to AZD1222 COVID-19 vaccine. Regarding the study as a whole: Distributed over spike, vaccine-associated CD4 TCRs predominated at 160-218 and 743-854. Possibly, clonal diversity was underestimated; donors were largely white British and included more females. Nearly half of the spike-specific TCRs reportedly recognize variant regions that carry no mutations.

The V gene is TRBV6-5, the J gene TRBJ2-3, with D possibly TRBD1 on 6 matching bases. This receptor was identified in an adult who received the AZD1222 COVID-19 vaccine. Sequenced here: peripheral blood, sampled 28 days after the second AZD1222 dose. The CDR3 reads CASSQGGDTQYF. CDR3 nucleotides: TGTGCCAGCAGCCAAGGGGGAGATACGCAGTATTTT.